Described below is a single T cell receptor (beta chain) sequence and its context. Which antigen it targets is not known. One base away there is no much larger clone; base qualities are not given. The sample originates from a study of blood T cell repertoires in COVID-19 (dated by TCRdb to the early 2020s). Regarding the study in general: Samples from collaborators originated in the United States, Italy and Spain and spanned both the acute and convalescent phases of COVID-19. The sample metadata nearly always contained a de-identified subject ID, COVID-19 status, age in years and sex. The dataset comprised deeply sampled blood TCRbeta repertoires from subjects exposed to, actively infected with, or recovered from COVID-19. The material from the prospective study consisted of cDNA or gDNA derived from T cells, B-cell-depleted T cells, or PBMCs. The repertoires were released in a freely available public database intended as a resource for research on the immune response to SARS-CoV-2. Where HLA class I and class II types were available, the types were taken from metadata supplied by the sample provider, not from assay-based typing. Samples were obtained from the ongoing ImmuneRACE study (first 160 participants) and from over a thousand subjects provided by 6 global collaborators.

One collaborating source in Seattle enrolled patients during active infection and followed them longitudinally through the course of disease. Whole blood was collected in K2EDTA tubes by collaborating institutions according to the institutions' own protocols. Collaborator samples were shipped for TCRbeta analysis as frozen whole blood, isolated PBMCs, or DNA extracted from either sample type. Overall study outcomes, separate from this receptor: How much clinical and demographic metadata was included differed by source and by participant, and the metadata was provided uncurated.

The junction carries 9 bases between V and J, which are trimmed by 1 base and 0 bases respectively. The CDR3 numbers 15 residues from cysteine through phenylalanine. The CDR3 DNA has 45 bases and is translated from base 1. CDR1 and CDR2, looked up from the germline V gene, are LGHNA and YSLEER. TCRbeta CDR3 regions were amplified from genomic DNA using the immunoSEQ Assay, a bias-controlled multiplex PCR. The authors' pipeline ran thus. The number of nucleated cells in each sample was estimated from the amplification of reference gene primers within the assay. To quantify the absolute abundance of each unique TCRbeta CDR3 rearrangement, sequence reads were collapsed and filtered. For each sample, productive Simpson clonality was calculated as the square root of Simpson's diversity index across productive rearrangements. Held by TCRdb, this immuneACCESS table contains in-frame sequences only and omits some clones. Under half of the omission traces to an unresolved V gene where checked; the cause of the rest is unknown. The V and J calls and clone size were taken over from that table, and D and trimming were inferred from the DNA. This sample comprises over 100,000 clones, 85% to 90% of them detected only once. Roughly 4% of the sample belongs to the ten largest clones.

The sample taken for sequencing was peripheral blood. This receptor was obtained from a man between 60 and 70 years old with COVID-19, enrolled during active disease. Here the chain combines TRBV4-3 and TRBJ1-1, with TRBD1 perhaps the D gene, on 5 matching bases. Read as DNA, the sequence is TGCGCCAGCAGCCAAGTCGCAGGGATGAACACTGAAGCTTTCTTT. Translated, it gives CASSQVAGMNTEAFF.